This T cell receptor beta chain was found in a study of CD8 T cells in ankylosing spondylitis. Notes on the study in general: Enrichment of disease-linked clones was reportedly significant in matched ankylosing spondylitis synovial fluid. Clones that were linked to disease were CD8+ and were relatively rare in peripheral blood. Among TCR beta sequences, a motif of under ten highly homologous variants appeared characteristic of ankylosing spondylitis blood. Certain motif variants had earlier been reported in reactive arthritis synovial fluid and blood.

This CDR3 contains 15 residues. Trimming cost V 0 bases and J 2 bases; bases outside gene matches: 4. Germline CDR1 is LGHDT and CDR2 is YNNKEL (reference sequence). Library preparation for TCR beta used quantitative 5'-RACE with molecular barcodes. MiXCR, run by TCRdb on the 5' RACE reads, gives a single entry per CDR3 protein. The sample consists of more than 300,000 distinct CDR3 sequences, 6.5% to 10% of them appearing once. To note about this clonotype: Its specificity is unknown.

Sequenced material: blood, either unsorted or a sorted T cell fraction (not recorded which). The source is a male donor with ankylosing spondylitis. This chain uses TRBV3-1 with TRBJ2-7; 7 bases line up with TRBD1. The chain's CDR3 is CASSQDSTGAYEQYF. The CDR3 DNA reads TGTGCCAGCAGCCAAGATTCTACAGGGGCCTACGAGCAGTACTTC.